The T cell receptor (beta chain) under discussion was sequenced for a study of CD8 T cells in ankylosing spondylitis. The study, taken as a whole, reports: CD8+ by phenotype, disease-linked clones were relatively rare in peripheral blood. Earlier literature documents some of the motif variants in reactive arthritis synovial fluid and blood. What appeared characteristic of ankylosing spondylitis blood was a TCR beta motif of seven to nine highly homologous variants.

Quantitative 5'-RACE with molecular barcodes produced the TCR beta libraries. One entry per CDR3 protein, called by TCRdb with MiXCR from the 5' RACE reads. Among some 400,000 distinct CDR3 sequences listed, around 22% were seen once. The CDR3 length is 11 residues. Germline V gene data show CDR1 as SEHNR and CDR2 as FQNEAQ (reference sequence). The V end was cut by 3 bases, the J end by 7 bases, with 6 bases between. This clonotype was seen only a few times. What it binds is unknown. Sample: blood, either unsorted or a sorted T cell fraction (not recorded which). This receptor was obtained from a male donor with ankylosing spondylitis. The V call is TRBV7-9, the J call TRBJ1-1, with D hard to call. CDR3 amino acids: CASSLGSEAFF. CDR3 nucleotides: TGTGCCAGCAGCTTGGGCAGTGAAGCTTTCTTT.